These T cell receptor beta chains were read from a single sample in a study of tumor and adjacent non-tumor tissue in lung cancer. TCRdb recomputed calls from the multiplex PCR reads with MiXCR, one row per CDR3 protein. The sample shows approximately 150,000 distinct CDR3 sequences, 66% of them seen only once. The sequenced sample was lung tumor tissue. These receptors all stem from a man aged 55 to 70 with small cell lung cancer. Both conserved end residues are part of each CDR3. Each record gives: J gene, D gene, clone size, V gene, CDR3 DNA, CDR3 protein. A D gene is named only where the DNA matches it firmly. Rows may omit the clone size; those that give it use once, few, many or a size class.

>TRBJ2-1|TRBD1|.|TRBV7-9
TGTGCCAACAGCTTAGGACAGGGTTCCTACAATGAGCAGTTCTTC
CANSLGQGSYNEQFF
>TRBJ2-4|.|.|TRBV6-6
TGTGCCAGCAGTTATGGTCATGGTGTAAACATTCAGTACTTC
CASSYGHGVNIQYF
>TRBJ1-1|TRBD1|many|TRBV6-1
TGTGCCAGCAGTACTCCAGGGACAGGGCCGCTAGCTTTCTTT
CASSTPGTGPLAFF
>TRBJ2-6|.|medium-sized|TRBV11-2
TGTGCCAGCAGCTTAGACTGGGACATATCTGGGGCCAACGTCCTGACTTTC
CASSLDWDISGANVLTF
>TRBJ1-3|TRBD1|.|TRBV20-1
TGCAGTTCACCCGACAGGGACTCTGGAGACACCATATATTTT
CSSPDRDSGDTIYF
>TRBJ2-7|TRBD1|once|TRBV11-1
TGTGCTAGCAGTAGACAGGGGCGCGAGCAGTACTTC
CASSRQGREQYF
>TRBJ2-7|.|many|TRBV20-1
TGCAGTGCCGAGGCGGAATCCTACGAGCAGTACTTC
CSAEAESYEQYF
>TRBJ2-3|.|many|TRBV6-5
TGTGCCAGCAGTTACCTTCCGGGGATGGATACGCAGTATTTT
CASSYLPGMDTQYF
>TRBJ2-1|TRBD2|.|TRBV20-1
TGCAGAGCTACTCTAGCGGCAGGGCCCTATAATAAGCAGTTCTTC
CRATLAAGPYNKQFF
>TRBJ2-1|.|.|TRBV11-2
TGTGCCAGCAGCTCTTTGGGTAGTCCTTTGAGGAATGAGCTGTTCTTC
CASSSLGSPLRNELFF
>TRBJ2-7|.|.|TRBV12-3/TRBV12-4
TGTGCCATCAGTTTTAGGCAGGCAGGGTCTCTCTACGAGAAGTACTTC
CAISFRQAGSLYEKYF
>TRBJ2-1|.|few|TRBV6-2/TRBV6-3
TGTGCCAGCAGTCACGGTATCCATGAGCAGTTCTTC
CASSHGIHEQFF
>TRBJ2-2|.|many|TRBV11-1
TGTGCCAGCAGCTCATACTCACAGGAGCTGTTTTTT
CASSSYSQELFF
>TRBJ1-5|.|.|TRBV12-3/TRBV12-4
TGTGCCAGCACGGTTAGCAATCAGCCCCAGCATTTT
CASTVSNQPQHF
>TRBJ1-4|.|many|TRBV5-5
TGTGCCAGCAGCCCGGCGTTCGTTAATGAAAAACTGTTTTTT
CASSPAFVNEKLFF
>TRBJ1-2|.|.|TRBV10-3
TGTGCCATCAGGAAGACAGGAGTTAACTATGGCTACGCCTTC
CAIRKTGVNYGYAF
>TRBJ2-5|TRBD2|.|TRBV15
TGTGCCACCAGCAGAGATTTTGGGACTAGCTTTAAAGAGACCCAGTACTTC
CATSRDFGTSFKETQYF
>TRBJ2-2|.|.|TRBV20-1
TGCAGTGCGTTAAAAGTGAACACCGGGGAGCTGTTTTTT
CSALKVNTGELFF